This T cell receptor beta chain derives from a study of blood T cell repertoires in COVID-19. Study background: Sites across the United States, Italy and Spain contributed samples from acute and convalescent COVID-19. T cells, B-cell-depleted T cells, or PBMCs supplied cDNA or gDNA.

Seattle enrolled patients during active infection and tracked them longitudinally. As processed by the authors: Estimated nucleated cell counts came from reference gene primer amplification. Sequencing used immunoSEQ multiplex PCR; TCRdb keeps in-frame clones, though not all of them. The V and J calls and the clone size are those of that table, but D and trimming were determined from the DNA. The data hold roughly 77,000 clones, with 65% to 85% observed a single time. This CDR3 has 11 amino acids. CDR1 is MNHEY, CDR2 SVGAGI, per germline. V was cut by 6 bases and J by 5 bases, with 7 bases left in between.

The clonotype comes from a man between 60 and 70 years old with COVID-19, enrolled during active disease. The chain links TRBV6-5 to TRBJ2-5, with D possibly being TRBD2 (5 bases). The specimen sequenced was peripheral blood. CDR3: CASRGGETQYF. The CDR3 nucleotides are TGTGCCAGCAGGGGCGGGGAGACCCAGTACTTC.